Detailed here is one TCR beta chain. The record originates from a study of blood T cell repertoires in COVID-19. For the study at large: The United States, Italy and Spain provided the acute and convalescent COVID-19 samples. Sources were T cells, B-cell-depleted T cells, or PBMCs; the material itself was cDNA or gDNA.

Source study methods: Estimation of nucleated cell counts relied on the amplification of reference gene primers. Generated by immunoSEQ multiplex PCR, the TCRdb table keeps only in-frame clones and is missing some. V and J calls and clone size follow that table, whereas D and trimming were derived from the DNA. Found here are about 70,000 clones, 79% of them singletons; the top ten hold roughly 6%. The V segment lost 3 bases and the J segment 7 bases; nucleotides outside the gene matches: 9. The germline CDR1 and CDR2 sequences are SGHRS and YFSETQ. This CDR3 contains 17 residues. This clonotype was sampled from a woman aged 60-75 years with acute or convalescent COVID-19. Sequencing was carried out using peripheral blood. The chain recombines TRBV5-1 with TRBJ2-1; TRBD2 matches 14 bases. The CDR3: CASSSPPGTSGGNEQFF. CDR3 DNA sequence: TGCGCCAGCAGCTCCCCCCCCGGGACTAGCGGGGGAAATGAGCAGTTCTTC.